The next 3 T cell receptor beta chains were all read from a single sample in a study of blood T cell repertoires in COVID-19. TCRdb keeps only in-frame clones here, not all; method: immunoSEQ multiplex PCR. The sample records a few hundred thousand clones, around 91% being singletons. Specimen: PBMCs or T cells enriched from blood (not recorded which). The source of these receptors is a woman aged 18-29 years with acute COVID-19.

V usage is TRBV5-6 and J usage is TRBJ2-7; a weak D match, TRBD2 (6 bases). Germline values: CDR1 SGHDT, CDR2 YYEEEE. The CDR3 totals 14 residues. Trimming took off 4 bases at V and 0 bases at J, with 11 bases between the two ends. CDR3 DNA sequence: TGTGCCAGCAGCCGGAGGGCTCTCTCCTACGAGCAGTACTTC. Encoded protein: CASSRRALSYEQYF.

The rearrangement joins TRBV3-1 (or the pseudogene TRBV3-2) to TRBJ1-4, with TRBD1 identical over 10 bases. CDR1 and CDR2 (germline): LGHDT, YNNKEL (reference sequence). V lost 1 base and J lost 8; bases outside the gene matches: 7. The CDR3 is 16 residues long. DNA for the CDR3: TGTGCCAGCAGCCAAGCTGGGACAGGGGTGGGCGAAAAACTGTTTTTT. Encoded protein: CASSQAGTGVGEKLFF.

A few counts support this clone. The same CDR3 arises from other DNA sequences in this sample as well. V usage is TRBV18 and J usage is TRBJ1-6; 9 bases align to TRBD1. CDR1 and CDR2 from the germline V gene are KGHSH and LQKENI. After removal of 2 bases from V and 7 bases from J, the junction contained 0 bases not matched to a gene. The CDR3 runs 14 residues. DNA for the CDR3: TGTGCCAGCTCACCAGGACAGGGGAATTCACCCCTCCACTTT. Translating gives CASSPGQGNSPLHF.